This TCR beta chain appears in the sequencing data of a study of T cell responses to AZD1222 COVID-19 vaccine. Background on the study: Second-dose timings of about 4 or about 12 weeks were pooled. Regarding the study as a whole: Across the whole spike, CD4 TCRs peaked at regions 160-218 and 743-854. The breadth and depth of Spike-specific TCRs increased once two AZD1222 doses had been given.

Clones were read by immunoSEQ multiplex PCR, and TCRdb kept only the in-frame ones, dropping some. The profile shows under 150,000 clones, 85% to 95% of them singletons. Concerning this clone itself: Its antigen is still unknown.

Germline CDR1 is LGHNA and CDR2 is YNFKEQ. Trimming stripped 1 base from V and 3 bases from J, with 10 bases between. CDR3 length: 14 residues. The sample was peripheral blood, taken on day 0 of AZD1222 vaccination. The sequence came from an adult in good health. V usage is TRBV4-2 and J usage is TRBJ2-7, with D maybe TRBD2 (5 bases). The CDR3 is CASSQVGSVYEQYF. The CDR3 bases are TGTGCCAGCAGCCAAGTCGGTAGCGTCTACGAGCAGTACTTC.